The 8 T cell receptor beta chains reported below all come from one sample, sequenced in a study of T cells in Graves' hyperthyroidism and ophthalmopathy. TCR beta CDR3 regions were amplified from RNA transcripts. The HTBI primer set drove a first-round RT-PCR of the TCR CDR3. TCRdb re-analysed the multiplex PCR reads in MiXCR, keeping a single row per CDR3 protein. The data contain nearly 600,000 distinct CDR3 sequences, roughly 13% of them singletons. Sequencing was done on a sample of blood. The source of these receptors is a woman aged 25 to 39 with Graves' hyperthyroidism that later progressed to Graves' ophthalmopathy.

This clonotype was seen many times. This chain connects TRBV2 to TRBJ2-1, with 7 bases matching TRBD1. The CDR3 loop spans 14 amino acids. CDR1 is SNHLY, CDR2 FYNNEI, per germline. The ends lost 7 bases at V and 5 bases at J; junction bases unmatched: 8. CDR3 DNA: TGTGCCAGCATATGGGACAGTAATAACAATGAGCAGTTCTTC. This encodes CASIWDSNNNEQFF. Variable domain in full (rest from reference TRBV2 and TRBJ2-1): EPEVTQTPSHQVTQMGQEVILRCVPISNHLYFYWYRQILGQKVEFLVSFYNNEISEKSEIFDDQFSVERPDGSNFTLKIRSTKLEDSAMYFCASIWDSNNNEQFFGPGTRLTVL.

This clonotype was observed many times. The chain joins TRBV28 to TRBJ2-7; tentatively, D is TRBD1 (6 bases). The ends were cut back, 6 bases at V and 1 base at J, with 13 bases in the middle. CDR1 is MDHEN and CDR2 is SYDVKM in the germline V gene. There are 14 residues in the CDR3. CDR3 sequence: CASSRTGRSYEQYF. CDR3 sequence (DNA): TGTGCCAGCAGCCGCACAGGGCGGTCCTACGAGCAGTACTTC.

This clonotype occurred many times. This chain connects TRBV12-5 to TRBJ2-2, with D possibly matching TRBD2 (5 bases). The V gene lost 2 bases and the J gene lost 6 bases, with 19 bases spanning the gap. CDR3 length equals 17 residues. Germline V gene sequence: CDR1 LGHNT, CDR2 FRNRAP. The DNA of the CDR3 is TGTGCTAGTGGTTTGCCCCCGGGGTGGGAAGAGGCCGGGGAGCTGTTTTTT. It is translated as CASGLPPGWEEAGELFF.

This clonotype was counted ten times or more. The chain uses TRBV28 and TRBJ2-1; 15 bases are shared with TRBD2. CDR1 is MDHEN and CDR2 is SYDVKM in the germline V gene. V shed 2 bases and J 3 bases; nucleotides not matched to a gene: 8. This CDR3 comprises 19 residues. Written as DNA, the CDR3 is TGTGCCAGCAGTTTACCTGGACTAGCGGGAGGGCCGGGCTACAATGAGCAGTTCTTC. This translates into CASSLPGLAGGPGYNEQFF.

This chain links TRBV19 with TRBJ1-3; TRBD1 agrees at 9 bases. The CDR3 loop spans 16 amino acids. Germline CDR1 and CDR2: LNHDA and SQIVND (reference sequence). The V and J ends lost 1 base and 8 bases, in that order; junction bases with no gene match: 9. CDR3 amino acids: CASSIGDRAWGDTIYF. The DNA for the CDR3 is TGTGCCAGTAGTATAGGGGACAGGGCATGGGGAGACACCATATATTTT.

The table lists this clonotype with a few counts. This chain connects TRBV5-4 to TRBJ1-1; D remains ambiguous. In germline, CDR1 is SGHNT, CDR2 YYREEE (reference sequence). With 2 bases removed from V and 7 bases from J, the gap between germline ends came to 9 bases. The CDR3 extends over 12 amino acids. The CDR3 DNA sequence: TGTGCCAGCAGCTTTGAAGGACTTGAAGCTTTCTTT. This translates into CASSFEGLEAFF.

Many counts were recorded for this clonotype. V usage is TRBV19 and J usage is TRBJ2-2, with 7 bases that match TRBD2. The germline V gene encodes CDR1 LNHDA and CDR2 SQIVND (reference sequence). Trimming removed 3 bases from V and 7 bases from J; junction bases left unmatched: 8. The CDR3 runs to 15 residues. CDR3: CASSMREYGSGELFF. In nucleotides, the CDR3 is TGTGCCAGTAGTATGCGGGAGTATGGAAGCGGGGAGCTGTTTTTT. Supplemented by reference TRBV19 and TRBJ2-2, the full variable domain reads DGGITQSPKYLFRKEGQNVTLSCEQNLNHDAMYWYRQDPGQGLRLIYYSQIVNDFQKGDIAEGYSVSREKKESFPLTVTSAQKNPTAFYLCASSMREYGSGELFFGEGSRLTVL.

This clonotype has at least ten counts. The chain links TRBV19 to TRBJ1-5, with D tentatively TRBD1 (5 bases). V was pared by 4 bases and J by 5 bases, with 9 bases between. There are 13 residues in the CDR3. From germline, CDR1 is LNHDA and CDR2 SQIVND (reference sequence). The CDR3 bases are TGTGCCAGTAGTACCGGGGGGGATCAGCCCCAGCATTTT. This gives the protein CASSTGGDQPQHF.